This TCR beta chain was captured by sequencing in a study of neurological immune-mediated disorders. TCRdb passed the 5' RACE reads through MiXCR, listing each CDR3 protein once. The sample yields under 60,000 distinct CDR3 sequences, roughly 23% seen once. Among the participants, healthy controls were blood bank volunteers in Maryland, USA. For the unsorted libraries, 2 million PBMCs stored at -80 C served as input. This clonotype was seen many times. Germline lookup yields CDR1 SQVTM and CDR2 ANQGSEA. The trim removed 3 bases at V and 5 bases at J, leaving 8 bases unmatched. The CDR3 is 15 amino acids.

Sequenced sample: PBMCs. This clonotype was obtained from a woman aged 70 to 79 in good health. This sequence joins TRBV29-1 and TRBJ2-1, with TRBD2 matching over 9 bases. The chain's CDR3 is CSVDVLAGINNEQFF. In DNA form, the CDR3 reads TGCAGCGTTGATGTTCTAGCGGGAATAAACAATGAGCAGTTCTTC.